This T cell receptor beta chain was sequenced during a study of blood T cell repertoires in COVID-19. Profiled with immunoSEQ multiplex PCR; TCRdb holds only in-frame clones, not every one. The data hold about 91,000 clones, with around 89% observed a single time. V dropped 4 bases and J dropped 2; count of bases not matched to a gene: 2. The CDR3 consists of 15 residues. Per the germline V gene, CDR1 is SNHLY and CDR2 is FYNNEI. The receptor was derived from an elderly woman with active COVID-19. The genes are TRBV2 and TRBJ2-7; 13 bases line up with TRBD2. The sample was peripheral blood. The CDR3 DNA reads TGTGCCAGCAGTGGGGGACTAGCGGGAACCTACGAGCAGTACTTC. Encoded protein: CASSGGLAGTYEQYF.